Given below is one T cell receptor beta chain in context. The data originate from a study of control samples from healthy donors and cancer patients. Germline V gene data show CDR1 as MNHEY and CDR2 as SVGAGI. The V end was cut by 8 bases, the J end by 0 bases, with 10 bases between. The length of the CDR3 is 13 residues. The data were produced by immunoSEQ multiplex PCR, yet TCRdb's version contains in-frame clones alone and is incomplete. The profile shows approximately 160,000 clones, 85% to 95% of them singletons. This chain connects TRBV6-5 to TRBJ1-1; D gene uncertain. The sequence derives from a young woman in good health. Sequencing was performed on blood. The CDR3 region has the DNA TGTGCCAGCGCCCGACTGATGAACACTGAAGCTTTCTTT. Translation: CASARLMNTEAFF.